This T cell receptor beta chain originates from a study of monozygotic twins with cystic fibrosis. General study points: In 13 of 16 pairs, V gene usage was closest to the co-twin's.

Generated by immunoSEQ multiplex PCR, the TCRdb table keeps only in-frame clones and is missing some. Among some 32,000 clones listed, 95% to 98% were seen once. V lost 1 base to trimming and J lost 6 bases; unmatched junction nucleotides: 11. CDR1 is SNHLY and CDR2 is FYNNEI in the germline V gene. The CDR3 covers 16 residues. This clone was recorded only once. Its antigen is unknown. This sequence was found in a girl aged 2 to 9 with cystic fibrosis. The rearrangement links TRBV2 to TRBJ1-1; 7 nucleotides agree with TRBD1. The material sequenced was blood. CDR3 sequence (DNA): TGTGCCAGCAGTGAAGATTACTACAGGGGTTTCTCTGAAGCTTTCTTT. It translates to CASSEDYYRGFSEAFF. The entire variable domain, with the rest obtained from reference TRBV2 and TRBJ1-1, is as follows: EPEVTQTPSHQVTQMGQEVILRCVPISNHLYFYWYRQILGQKVEFLVSFYNNEISEKSEIFDDQFSVERPDGSNFTLKIRSTKLEDSAMYFCASSEDYYRGFSEAFFGQGTRLTVV.